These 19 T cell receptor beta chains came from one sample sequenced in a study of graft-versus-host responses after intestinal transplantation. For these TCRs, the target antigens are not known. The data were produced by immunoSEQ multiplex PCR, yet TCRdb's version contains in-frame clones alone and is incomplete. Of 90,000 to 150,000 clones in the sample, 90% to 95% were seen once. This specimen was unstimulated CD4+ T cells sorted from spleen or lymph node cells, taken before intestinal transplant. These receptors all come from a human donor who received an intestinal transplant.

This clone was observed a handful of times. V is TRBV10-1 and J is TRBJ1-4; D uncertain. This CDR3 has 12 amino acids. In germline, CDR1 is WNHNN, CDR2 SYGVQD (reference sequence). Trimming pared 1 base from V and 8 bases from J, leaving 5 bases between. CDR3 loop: CASSEFGEKLFF. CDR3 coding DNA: TGCGCCAGCAGTGAGTTCGGGGAAAAACTGTTTTTT.

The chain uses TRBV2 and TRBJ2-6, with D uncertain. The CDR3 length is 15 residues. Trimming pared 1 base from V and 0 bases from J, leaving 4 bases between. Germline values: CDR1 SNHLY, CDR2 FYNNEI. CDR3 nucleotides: TGTGCCAGCAGTGAAGGGAACTCTGGGGCCAACGTCCTGACTTTC. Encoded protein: CASSEGNSGANVLTF.

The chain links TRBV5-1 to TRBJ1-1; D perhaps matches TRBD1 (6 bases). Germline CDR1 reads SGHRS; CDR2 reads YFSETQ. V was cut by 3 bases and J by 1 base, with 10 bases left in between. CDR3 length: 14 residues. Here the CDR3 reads CASSWTVENTEAFF. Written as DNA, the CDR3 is TGCGCCAGCAGCTGGACAGTGGAGAACACTGAAGCTTTCTTT.

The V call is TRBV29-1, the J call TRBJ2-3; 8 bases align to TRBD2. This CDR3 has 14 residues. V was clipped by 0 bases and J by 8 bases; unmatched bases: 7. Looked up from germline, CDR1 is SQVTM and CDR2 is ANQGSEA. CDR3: CSVEDPGGPGTQYF. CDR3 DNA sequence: TGCAGCGTTGAAGATCCGGGAGGGCCGGGTACGCAGTATTTT.

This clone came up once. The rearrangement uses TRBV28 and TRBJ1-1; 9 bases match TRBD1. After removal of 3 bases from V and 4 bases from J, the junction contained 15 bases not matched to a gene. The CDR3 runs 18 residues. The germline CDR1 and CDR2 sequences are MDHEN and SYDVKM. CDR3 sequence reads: CASSFWIFARDRATEAFF. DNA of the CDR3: TGTGCCAGCAGTTTTTGGATCTTTGCTCGGGACAGGGCCACTGAAGCTTTCTTT.

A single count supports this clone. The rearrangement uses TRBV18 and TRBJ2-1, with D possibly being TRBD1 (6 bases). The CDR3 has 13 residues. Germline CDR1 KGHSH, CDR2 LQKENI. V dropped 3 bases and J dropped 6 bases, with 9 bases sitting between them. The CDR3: CASSPQGSNEQFF. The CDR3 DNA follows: TGTGCCAGCTCACCCCAGGGGAGCAATGAGCAGTTCTTC. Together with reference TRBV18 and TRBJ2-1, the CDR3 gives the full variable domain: NAGVMQNPRHLVRRRGQEARLRCSPMKGHSHVYWYRQLPEEGLKFMVYLQKENIIDESGMPKERFSAEFPKEGPSILRIQQVVRGDSAAYFCASSPQGSNEQFFGPGTRLTVL.

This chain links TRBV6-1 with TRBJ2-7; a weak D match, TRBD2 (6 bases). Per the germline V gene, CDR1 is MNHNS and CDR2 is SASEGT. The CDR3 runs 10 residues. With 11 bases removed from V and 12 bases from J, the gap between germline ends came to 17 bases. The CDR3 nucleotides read TGTGCCTCCAGTGGGGGGAATAGGTACTTC. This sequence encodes CASSGGNRYF.

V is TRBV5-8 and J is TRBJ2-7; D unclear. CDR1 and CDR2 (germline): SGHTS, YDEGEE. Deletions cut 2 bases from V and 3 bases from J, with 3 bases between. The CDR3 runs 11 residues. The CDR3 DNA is TGTGCCAGCAGCTTCAACTACGAGCAGTACTTC. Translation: CASSFNYEQYF.

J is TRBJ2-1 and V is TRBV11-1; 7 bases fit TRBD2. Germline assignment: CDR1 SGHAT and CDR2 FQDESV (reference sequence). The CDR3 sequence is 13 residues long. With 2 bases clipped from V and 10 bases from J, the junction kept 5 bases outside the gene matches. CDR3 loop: CASSLSGGREQFF. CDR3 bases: TGTGCCAGCAGCTTAAGTGGCGGGAGAGAGCAGTTCTTC.

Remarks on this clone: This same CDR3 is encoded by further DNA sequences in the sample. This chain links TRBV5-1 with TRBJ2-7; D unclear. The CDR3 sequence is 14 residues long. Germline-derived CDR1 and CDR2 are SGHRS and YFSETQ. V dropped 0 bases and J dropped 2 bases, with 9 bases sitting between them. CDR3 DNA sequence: TGCGCCAGCAGCTTGGGACCTGGGGCCTACGAGCAGTACTTC. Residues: CASSLGPGAYEQYF.

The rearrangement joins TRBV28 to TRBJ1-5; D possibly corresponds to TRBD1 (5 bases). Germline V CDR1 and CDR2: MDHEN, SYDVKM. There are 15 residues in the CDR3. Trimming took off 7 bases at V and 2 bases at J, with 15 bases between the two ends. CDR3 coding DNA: TGTGCCAGCAACTCGGGGGGAGGAGGCAATCAGCCCCAGCATTTT. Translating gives CASNSGGGGNQPQHF. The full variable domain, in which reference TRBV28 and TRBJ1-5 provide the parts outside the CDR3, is DVKVTQSSRYLVKRTGEKVFLECVQDMDHENMFWYRQDPGLGLRLIYFSYDVKMKEKGDIPEGYSVSREKKERFSLILESASTNQTSMYLCASNSGGGGNQPQHFGDGTRLSIL.

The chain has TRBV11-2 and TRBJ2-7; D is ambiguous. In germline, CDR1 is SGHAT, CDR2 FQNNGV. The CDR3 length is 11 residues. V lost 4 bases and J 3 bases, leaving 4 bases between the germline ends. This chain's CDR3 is CASSSGYEQYF. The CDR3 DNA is TGTGCCAGCAGCTCGGGCTACGAGCAGTACTTC.

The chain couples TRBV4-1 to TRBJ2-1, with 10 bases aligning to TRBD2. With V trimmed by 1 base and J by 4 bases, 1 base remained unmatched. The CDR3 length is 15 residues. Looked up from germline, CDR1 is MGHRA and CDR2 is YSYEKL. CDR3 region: CASSQGTSGYNEQFF. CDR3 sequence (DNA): TGCGCCAGCAGCCAAGGGACTAGCGGATACAATGAGCAGTTCTTC.

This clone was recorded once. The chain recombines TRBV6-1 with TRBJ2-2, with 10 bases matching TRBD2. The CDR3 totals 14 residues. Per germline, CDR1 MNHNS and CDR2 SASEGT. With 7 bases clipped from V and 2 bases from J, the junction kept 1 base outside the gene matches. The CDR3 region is CASKRGGNTGELFF. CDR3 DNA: TGTGCCAGCAAGCGGGGGGGCAACACCGGGGAGCTGTTTTTT.

CDR3: CASSFSSFQREHTGELFF. As DNA, the CDR3 is TGTGCCAGCAGTTTCTCTTCCTTTCAGCGGGAGCACACCGGGGAGCTGTTTTTT. The chain couples TRBV27 to TRBJ2-2; 8 nucleotides align to TRBD2. The CDR3 loop spans 18 amino acids. V lost 3 bases and J lost 3; bases outside the gene matches: 12. Germline values: CDR1 MNHEY, CDR2 SMNVEV (reference sequence).

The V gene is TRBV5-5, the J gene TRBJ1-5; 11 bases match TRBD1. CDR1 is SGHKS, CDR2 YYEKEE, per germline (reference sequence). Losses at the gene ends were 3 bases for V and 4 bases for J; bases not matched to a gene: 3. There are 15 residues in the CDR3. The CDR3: CASSWTGGLNQPQHF. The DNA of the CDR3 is TGTGCCAGCAGCTGGACAGGGGGCTTAAATCAGCCCCAGCATTTT.

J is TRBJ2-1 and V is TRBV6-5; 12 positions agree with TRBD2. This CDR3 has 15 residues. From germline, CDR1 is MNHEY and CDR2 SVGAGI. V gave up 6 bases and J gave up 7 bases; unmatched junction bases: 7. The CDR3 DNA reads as TGTGCCAGCAGGCCGACTAGCGGGAGTAGGAATGAGCAGTTCTTC. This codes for CASRPTSGSRNEQFF.

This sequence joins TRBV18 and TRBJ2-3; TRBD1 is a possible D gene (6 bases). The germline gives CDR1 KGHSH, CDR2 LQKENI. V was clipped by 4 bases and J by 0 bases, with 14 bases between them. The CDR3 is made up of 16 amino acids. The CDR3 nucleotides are TGTGCCAGCTCACAACTACAGGGATCTAGCACAGATACGCAGTATTTT. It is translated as CASSQLQGSSTDTQYF.

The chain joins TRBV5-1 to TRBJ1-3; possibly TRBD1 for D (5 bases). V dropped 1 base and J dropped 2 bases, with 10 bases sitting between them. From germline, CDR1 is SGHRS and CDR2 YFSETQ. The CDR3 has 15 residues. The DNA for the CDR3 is TGCGCCAGCAGCTTGATAGGGGTGACTGGAAACACCATATATTTT. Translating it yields CASSLIGVTGNTIYF.